A single sample gave rise to the 10 T cell receptor beta chains below, sequenced in a study of T cells in Graves' hyperthyroidism and ophthalmopathy. The TCR beta CDR3 regions underwent amplification using RNA transcripts as the source. The TCR CDR3 was amplified in a first-round RT-PCR using the HTBI primer set. Each CDR3 protein gets one entry after TCRdb re-called the multiplex PCR reads with MiXCR. This sample has around 540,000 distinct CDR3 sequences, with just over 45% found just once. The sequencing sample was made of peripheral blood or thyroid tissue (not recorded which). All receptors come from a woman between 18 and 29 years old with Graves' hyperthyroidism.

As for this clonotype: A read error may produce the germline difference seen at one junction end. The chain combines TRBV6-5 with TRBJ1-1; D is uncertain. The CDR3 spans 14 residues. Germline V gives CDR1 MNHEY, CDR2 SVGAGI. CDR3 residues: CAISYSEGSTEAFF. CDR3 bases: TGTGCCATCAGTTACTCGGAAGGGAGCACTGAAGCTTTCTTT.

This clonotype was counted only a few times. This chain joins TRBV20-1 and TRBJ1-2; D call uncertain. Germline V gene lookup returns CDR1 DFQATT and CDR2 SNEGSKA (reference sequence). The CDR3 spans 15 residues. V dropped 6 bases and J dropped 0 bases, with 17 bases sitting between them. CDR3 sequence reads: CSAQPGSPANYGYTF. The CDR3, as DNA: TGCAGTGCCCAGCCTGGAAGTCCAGCTAACTATGGCTACACCTTC.

This sequence joins TRBV7-3 and TRBJ2-6; 9 nucleotides agree with TRBD1. CDR3 length: 17 residues. The V gene's germline CDR1 is SGHTA and CDR2 FQGTGA. The V and J ends lost 5 bases and 2 bases, in that order; junction bases with no gene match: 7. The CDR3 reads CASSQSTGGTGANVLTF. CDR3 sequence (DNA): TGTGCCAGCAGCCAATCGACAGGGGGAACTGGGGCCAACGTCCTGACTTTC.

The rearrangement uses TRBV5-1 and TRBJ2-5, with D tentatively TRBD1 (6 bases). Looked up from germline, CDR1 is SGHRS and CDR2 is YFSETQ. This CDR3 has 14 residues. V was pared by 3 bases and J by 2 bases, with 11 bases between. The CDR3 loop is CASSSQDRQETQYF. The CDR3 DNA reads TGCGCCAGCAGCTCCCAGGACAGACAAGAGACCCAGTACTTC.

This chain links TRBV25-1 with TRBJ1-6; TRBD1 matches at 7 bases. Germline V gene data show CDR1 as MGHDK and CDR2 as SYGVNS. Unmatched junction bases numbered 7, after V lost 1 base and J lost 7 bases. The CDR3 has 16 amino acids. The CDR3, as DNA: TGTGCCAGCAGTGAATCTTTTCAGGACAGGAATTCACCCCTCCACTTT. Translation: CASSESFQDRNSPLHF.

J is TRBJ2-5 and V is TRBV29-1, with D possibly being TRBD2 (7 bases). Trimming pared 7 bases from V and 4 bases from J, leaving 16 bases between. Looked up from germline, CDR1 is SQVTM and CDR2 is ANQGSEA. This CDR3 is built from 13 residues. The CDR3 spells CSAWEGGGETQYF. CDR3 sequence (DNA): TGCAGCGCTTGGGAGGGGGGTGGAGAGACCCAGTACTTC.

On this clonotype: At one boundary the junction diverges from the germline segment, which might be a read error. This chain uses TRBV5-1 with TRBJ2-7; D is unresolved. The CDR3 totals 13 residues. From germline, CDR1 is SGHRS and CDR2 YFSETQ. CDR3: CASSLQDDYVQYF. DNA of the CDR3: TGCGCCAGCAGTTTGCAGGATGATTACGTGCAGTACTTC.

Concerning this clonotype: The junction shows a germline mismatch at one end, possibly a read error. The V call is TRBV10-3, the J call TRBJ1-6; 11 bases are shared with TRBD1. The CDR3 runs to 16 residues. The V gene's germline CDR1 is ENHRY and CDR2 SYGVKD. The DNA for the CDR3 is TGTGCCAGCAGTGAAGGACAGGGGGCTTCAAATTCACCCCTCCACTTT. Amino acids: CASSEGQGASNSPLHF.

With respect to this clonotype: Just one base apart from a much larger clone, this may be a read error. The chain combines TRBV29-1 with TRBJ2-7; D is perhaps TRBD1 (6 bases). The V gene's germline CDR1 is SQVTM and CDR2 ANQGSEA. The CDR3 runs 12 residues. Trimming removed 4 bases from V and 6 bases from J, with 13 bases in between. CDR3 region: CSVVGGMGEQYF. In DNA form, the CDR3 reads TGCAGCGTTGTAGGGGGAATGGGCGAGCAGTACTTC.

The chain couples TRBV7-9 to TRBJ2-7; TRBD1 matches at 9 bases. Germline-derived CDR1 and CDR2 are SEHNR and FQNEAQ (reference sequence). V shed 4 bases and J 5 bases; nucleotides not matched to a gene: 9. This CDR3 has 15 residues. In nucleotides, the CDR3 is TGTGCCAGCAGCTCCCCCCCGGGACAGGGCGACGAGCAGTACTTC. It encodes CASSSPPGQGDEQYF.